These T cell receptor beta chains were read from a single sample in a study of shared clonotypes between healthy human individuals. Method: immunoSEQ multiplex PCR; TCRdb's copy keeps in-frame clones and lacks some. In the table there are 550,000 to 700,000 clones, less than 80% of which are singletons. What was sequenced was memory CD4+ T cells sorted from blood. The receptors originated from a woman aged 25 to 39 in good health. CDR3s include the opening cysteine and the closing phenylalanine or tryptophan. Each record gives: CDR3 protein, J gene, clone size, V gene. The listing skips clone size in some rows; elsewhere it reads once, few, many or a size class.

cdr3_aa: CASSHLRVGTLYNEQFF
j_call: TRBJ2-1
clone_size: .
v_call: TRBV4-1

cdr3_aa: CASREGTGGNEQYF
j_call: TRBJ2-7
clone_size: few
v_call: TRBV25-1

cdr3_aa: CASRAGPWGQPQHF
j_call: TRBJ1-5
clone_size: .
v_call: TRBV6-1

cdr3_aa: CASRPTLPGQGANSNQPQHF
j_call: TRBJ1-5
clone_size: .
v_call: TRBV28

cdr3_aa: CASSPRTSVPWGYTF
j_call: TRBJ1-2
clone_size: .
v_call: TRBV27

cdr3_aa: CASSQESVLWPQHF
j_call: TRBJ1-5
clone_size: .
v_call: TRBV4-2

cdr3_aa: CASSPGPAWAVGELFF
j_call: TRBJ2-2
clone_size: once
v_call: TRBV18

cdr3_aa: CASSYHGAGSSYEQYF
j_call: TRBJ2-7
clone_size: .
v_call: TRBV6-5

cdr3_aa: CASSILLLAGVYNEQFF
j_call: TRBJ2-1
clone_size: .
v_call: TRBV27

cdr3_aa: CASSDLQRKNHEQYF
j_call: TRBJ2-7
clone_size: .
v_call: TRBV6-1

cdr3_aa: CATPGRGRDYEQYF
j_call: TRBJ2-7
clone_size: .
v_call: TRBV4-1

cdr3_aa: CASSPGTSGVTDTQYF
j_call: TRBJ2-3
clone_size: few
v_call: TRBV5-1

cdr3_aa: CSVEEGTGRDTEAFF
j_call: TRBJ1-1
clone_size: .
v_call: TRBV29-1

cdr3_aa: CATLGASGYEQYF
j_call: TRBJ2-7
clone_size: once
v_call: TRBV25-1

cdr3_aa: CASSPGAGGTEAFF
j_call: TRBJ1-1
clone_size: .
v_call: TRBV18

cdr3_aa: CASSLSREQFF
j_call: TRBJ2-1
clone_size: .
v_call: TRBV28

cdr3_aa: CASSVLPEQYF
j_call: TRBJ2-7
clone_size: .
v_call: TRBV2

cdr3_aa: CASSAGQGINQPQHF
j_call: TRBJ1-5
clone_size: few
v_call: TRBV9

cdr3_aa: CAWKESSRPETQYF
j_call: TRBJ2-5
clone_size: once
v_call: TRBV30

cdr3_aa: CASSQGTNYEQYF
j_call: TRBJ2-7
clone_size: many
v_call: TRBV4-1

cdr3_aa: CASNLRQGADTQYF
j_call: TRBJ2-3
clone_size: few
v_call: TRBV28

cdr3_aa: CASRPLGYAPLMNTEAFF
j_call: TRBJ1-1
clone_size: .
v_call: TRBV19

cdr3_aa: CASSCREIATNEKLFF
j_call: TRBJ1-4
clone_size: .
v_call: TRBV27

cdr3_aa: CASSPYGGRDKKLFF
j_call: TRBJ1-4
clone_size: .
v_call: TRBV28

cdr3_aa: CASSRPGQQFYEQYF
j_call: TRBJ2-7
clone_size: .
v_call: TRBV6-5

cdr3_aa: CASSDSQGSSGYTF
j_call: TRBJ1-2
clone_size: few
v_call: TRBV6-4

cdr3_aa: CASSQAHQGSGKGDTQYF
j_call: TRBJ2-3
clone_size: .
v_call: TRBV4-2

cdr3_aa: CAISDPYEQYF
j_call: TRBJ2-7
clone_size: few
v_call: TRBV10-3

cdr3_aa: CASRRDRVWEQYF
j_call: TRBJ2-7
clone_size: .
v_call: TRBV6-1

cdr3_aa: CASSRDRSWQPQHF
j_call: TRBJ1-5
clone_size: .
v_call: TRBV18

cdr3_aa: CAWSPTSNQPQHF
j_call: TRBJ1-5
clone_size: .
v_call: TRBV30

cdr3_aa: CASTQWGGENTIYF
j_call: TRBJ1-3
clone_size: .
v_call: TRBV5-6

cdr3_aa: CASSEVGHSDYEQYF
j_call: TRBJ2-7
clone_size: .
v_call: TRBV6-1

cdr3_aa: CASSLRHGTYEQYF
j_call: TRBJ2-7
clone_size: many
v_call: TRBV28

cdr3_aa: CASSFVNTGELFF
j_call: TRBJ2-2
clone_size: .
v_call: TRBV7-6

cdr3_aa: CASSYLAPSGANVLTF
j_call: TRBJ2-6
clone_size: .
v_call: TRBV6-5

cdr3_aa: CASSLHGGGSYEQYF
j_call: TRBJ2-7
clone_size: .
v_call: TRBV28

cdr3_aa: CASSREGGTGELFF
j_call: TRBJ2-2
clone_size: .
v_call: TRBV4-2

cdr3_aa: CASSFAAGELFF
j_call: TRBJ2-2
clone_size: .
v_call: TRBV28

cdr3_aa: CASSIQAGAIVPYEQYF
j_call: TRBJ2-7
clone_size: .
v_call: TRBV19

cdr3_aa: CASSLRDRDRDGYTF
j_call: TRBJ1-2
clone_size: once
v_call: TRBV5-6

cdr3_aa: CAISPGQGVDEQYF
j_call: TRBJ2-7
clone_size: .
v_call: TRBV10-3

cdr3_aa: CASRQTRAGTFQETQYF
j_call: TRBJ2-5
clone_size: few
v_call: TRBV2

cdr3_aa: CASSVGVAPDTQYF
j_call: TRBJ2-3
clone_size: .
v_call: TRBV9

cdr3_aa: CASSAETRVLIGRNTEAFF
j_call: TRBJ1-1
clone_size: many
v_call: TRBV13

cdr3_aa: CASSQVGVMGTEAFF
j_call: TRBJ1-1
clone_size: .
v_call: TRBV4-1

cdr3_aa: CASSPRSSYNSPLHF
j_call: TRBJ1-6
clone_size: once
v_call: TRBV25-1

cdr3_aa: CASGNSYEQYF
j_call: TRBJ2-7
clone_size: few
v_call: TRBV5-1

cdr3_aa: CASSIGGTGGTDTQYF
j_call: TRBJ2-3
clone_size: .
v_call: TRBV19

cdr3_aa: CASSQPGPANYGYTF
j_call: TRBJ1-2
clone_size: .
v_call: TRBV4-1